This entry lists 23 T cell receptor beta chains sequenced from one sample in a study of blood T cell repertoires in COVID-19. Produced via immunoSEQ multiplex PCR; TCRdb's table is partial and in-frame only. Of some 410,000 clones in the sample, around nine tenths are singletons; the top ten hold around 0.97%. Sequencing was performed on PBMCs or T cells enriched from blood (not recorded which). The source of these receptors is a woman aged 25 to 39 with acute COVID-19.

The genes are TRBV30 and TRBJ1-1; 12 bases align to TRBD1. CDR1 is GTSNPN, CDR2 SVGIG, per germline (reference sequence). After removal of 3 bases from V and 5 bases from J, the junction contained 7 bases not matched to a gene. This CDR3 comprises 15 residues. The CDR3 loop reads CAWRGQGARSTEAFF. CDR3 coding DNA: TGTGCCTGGAGGGGACAGGGGGCGCGTAGTACTGAAGCTTTCTTT.

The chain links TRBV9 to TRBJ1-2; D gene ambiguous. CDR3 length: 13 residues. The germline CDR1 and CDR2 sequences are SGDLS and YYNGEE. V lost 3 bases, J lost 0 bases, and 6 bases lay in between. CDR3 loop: CASSDGANYGYTF. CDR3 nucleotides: TGTGCCAGCAGCGACGGGGCTAACTATGGCTACACCTTC.

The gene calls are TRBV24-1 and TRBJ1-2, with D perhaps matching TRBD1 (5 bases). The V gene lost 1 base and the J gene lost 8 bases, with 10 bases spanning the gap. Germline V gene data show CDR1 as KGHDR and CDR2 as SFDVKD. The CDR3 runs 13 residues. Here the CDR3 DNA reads TGTGCCACCAGTGATTTAAAGGGGTTCGGCTACACCTTC. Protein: CATSDLKGFGYTF.

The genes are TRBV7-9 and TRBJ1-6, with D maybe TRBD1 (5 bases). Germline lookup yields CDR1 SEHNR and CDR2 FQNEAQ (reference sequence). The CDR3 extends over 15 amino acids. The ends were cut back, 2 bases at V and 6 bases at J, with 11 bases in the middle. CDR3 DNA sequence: TGTGCCAGCAGCTTAACCCAGGGTTCTAATTCACCCCTCCACTTT. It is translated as CASSLTQGSNSPLHF.

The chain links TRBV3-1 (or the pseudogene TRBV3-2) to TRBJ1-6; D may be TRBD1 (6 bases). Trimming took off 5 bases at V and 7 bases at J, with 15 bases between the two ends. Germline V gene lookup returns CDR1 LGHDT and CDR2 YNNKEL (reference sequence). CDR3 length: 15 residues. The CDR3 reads CASSAAGQKNSPLHF. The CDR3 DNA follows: TGTGCCAGCAGCGCTGCTGGACAGAAAAATTCACCCCTCCACTTT.

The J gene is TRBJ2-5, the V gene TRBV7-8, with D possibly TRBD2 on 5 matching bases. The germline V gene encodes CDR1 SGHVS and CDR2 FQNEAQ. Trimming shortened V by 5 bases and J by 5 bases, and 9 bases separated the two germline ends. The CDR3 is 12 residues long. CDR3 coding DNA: TGTGCCAGCAGCCCCAGGAGGGAGACCCAGTACTTC. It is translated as CASSPRRETQYF.

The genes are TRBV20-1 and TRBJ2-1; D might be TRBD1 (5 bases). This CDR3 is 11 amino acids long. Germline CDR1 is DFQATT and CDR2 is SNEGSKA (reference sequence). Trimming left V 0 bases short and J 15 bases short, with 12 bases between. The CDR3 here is CSARDLQVWFF. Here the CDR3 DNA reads TGCAGTGCTAGAGATTTACAGGTCTGGTTCTTC.

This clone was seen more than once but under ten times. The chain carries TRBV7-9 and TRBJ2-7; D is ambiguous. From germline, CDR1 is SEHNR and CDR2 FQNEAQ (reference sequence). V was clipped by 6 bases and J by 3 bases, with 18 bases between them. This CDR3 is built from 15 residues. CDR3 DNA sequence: TGTGCCAGCAGTCCGGCAGAGGTCCCACGCTACGAGCAGTACTTC. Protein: CASSPAEVPRYEQYF.

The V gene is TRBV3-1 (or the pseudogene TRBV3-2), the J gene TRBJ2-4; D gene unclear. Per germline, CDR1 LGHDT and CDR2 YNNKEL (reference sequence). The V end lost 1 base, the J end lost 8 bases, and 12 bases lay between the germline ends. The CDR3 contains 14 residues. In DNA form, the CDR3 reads TGTGCCAGCAGCCAAGCCCCGTTCAGTTACATTCAGTACTTC. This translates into CASSQAPFSYIQYF.

The CDR3 sequence: CASSVGTLNEQFF. The CDR3 DNA is TGTGCCAGCAGCGTAGGGACTCTCAATGAGCAGTTCTTC. The gene calls are TRBV9 and TRBJ2-1; perhaps TRBD2 as D (5 bases). The V end lost 0 bases, the J end lost 6 bases, and 7 bases lay between the germline ends. Germline V gene data show CDR1 as SGDLS and CDR2 as YYNGEE. The CDR3 has 13 residues.

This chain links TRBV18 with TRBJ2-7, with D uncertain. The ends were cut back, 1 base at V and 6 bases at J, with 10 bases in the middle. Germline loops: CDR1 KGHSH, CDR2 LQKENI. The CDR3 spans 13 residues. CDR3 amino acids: CASSPRDRSEQYF. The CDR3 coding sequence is TGTGCCAGCTCACCACGTGATCGGAGCGAGCAGTACTTC.

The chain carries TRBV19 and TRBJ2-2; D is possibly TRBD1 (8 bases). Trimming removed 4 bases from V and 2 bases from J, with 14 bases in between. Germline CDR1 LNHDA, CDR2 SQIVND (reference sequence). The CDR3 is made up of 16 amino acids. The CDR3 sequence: CASSTTGGGNTGELFF. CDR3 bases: TGTGCCAGTAGTACCACAGGGGGGGGTAACACCGGGGAGCTGTTTTTT.

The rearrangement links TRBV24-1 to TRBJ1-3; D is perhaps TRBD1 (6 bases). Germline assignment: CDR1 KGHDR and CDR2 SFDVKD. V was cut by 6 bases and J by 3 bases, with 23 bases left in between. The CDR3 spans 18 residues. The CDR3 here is CATSKEGGAYQHGNTIYF. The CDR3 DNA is TGTGCCACCAGTAAAGAAGGGGGGGCCTACCAACATGGAAACACCATATATTTT.

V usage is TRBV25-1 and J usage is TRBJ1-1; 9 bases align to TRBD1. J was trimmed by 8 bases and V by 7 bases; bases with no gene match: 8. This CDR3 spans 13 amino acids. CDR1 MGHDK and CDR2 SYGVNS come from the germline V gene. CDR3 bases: TGTGCCAGCACCATACAGGGGGCCAGGGAAGCTTTCTTT. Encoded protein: CASTIQGAREAFF. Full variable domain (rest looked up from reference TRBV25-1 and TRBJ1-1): EADIYQTPRYLVIGTGKKITLECSQTMGHDKMYWYQQDPGMELHLIHYSYGVNSTEKGDLSSESTVSRIRTEHFPLTLESARPSHTSQYLCASTIQGAREAFFGQGTRLTVV.

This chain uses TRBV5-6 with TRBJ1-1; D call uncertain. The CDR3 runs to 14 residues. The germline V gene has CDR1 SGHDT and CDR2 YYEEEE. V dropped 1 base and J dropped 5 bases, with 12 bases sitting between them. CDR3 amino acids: CASSLYREWTEAFF. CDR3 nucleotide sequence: TGTGCCAGCAGCTTGTATAGGGAGTGGACTGAAGCTTTCTTT.

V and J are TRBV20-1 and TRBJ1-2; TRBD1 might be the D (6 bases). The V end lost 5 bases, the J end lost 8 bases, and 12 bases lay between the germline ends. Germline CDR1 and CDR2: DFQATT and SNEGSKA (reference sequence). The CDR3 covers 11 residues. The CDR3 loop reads CSAYGGRGYTF. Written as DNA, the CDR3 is TGCAGTGCTTATGGGGGCCGGGGCTACACCTTC.

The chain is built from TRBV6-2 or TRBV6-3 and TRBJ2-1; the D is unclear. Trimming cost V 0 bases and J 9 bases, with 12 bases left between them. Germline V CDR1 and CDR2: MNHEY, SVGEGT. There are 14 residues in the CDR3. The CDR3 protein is CASSYSVSHGEQFF. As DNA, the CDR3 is TGTGCCAGCAGTTACTCGGTTAGTCACGGTGAGCAGTTCTTC.

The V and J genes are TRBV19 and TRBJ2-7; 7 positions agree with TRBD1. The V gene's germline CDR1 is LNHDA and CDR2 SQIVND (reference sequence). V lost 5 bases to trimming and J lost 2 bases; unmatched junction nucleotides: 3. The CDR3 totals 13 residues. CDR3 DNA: TGTGCCAGTAGTCCGGGGACAGCCTACGAGCAGTACTTC. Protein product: CASSPGTAYEQYF.

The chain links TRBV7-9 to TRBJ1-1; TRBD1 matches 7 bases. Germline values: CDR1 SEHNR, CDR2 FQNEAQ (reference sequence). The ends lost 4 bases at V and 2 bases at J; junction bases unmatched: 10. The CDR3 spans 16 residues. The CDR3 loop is CASSSIRDSVNTEAFF. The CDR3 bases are TGTGCCAGCAGCTCCATCCGGGACAGCGTTAACACTGAAGCTTTCTTT.

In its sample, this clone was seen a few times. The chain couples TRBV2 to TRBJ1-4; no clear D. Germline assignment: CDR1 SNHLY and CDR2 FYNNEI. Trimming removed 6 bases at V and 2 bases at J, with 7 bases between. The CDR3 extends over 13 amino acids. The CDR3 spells CASRPGTNEKLFF. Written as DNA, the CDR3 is TGTGCCAGCAGACCCGGGACTAATGAAAAACTGTTTTTT.

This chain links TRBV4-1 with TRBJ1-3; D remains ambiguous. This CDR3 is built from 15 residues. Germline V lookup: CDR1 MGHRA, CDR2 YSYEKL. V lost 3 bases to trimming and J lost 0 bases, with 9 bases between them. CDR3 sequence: CASSHPFSSGNTIYF. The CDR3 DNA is TGCGCCAGCAGCCATCCGTTTTCCTCTGGAAACACCATATATTTT.

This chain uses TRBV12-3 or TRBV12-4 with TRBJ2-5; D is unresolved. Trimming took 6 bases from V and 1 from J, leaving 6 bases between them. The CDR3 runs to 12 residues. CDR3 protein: CASSHSQETQYF. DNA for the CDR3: TGTGCCAGCAGCCACAGCCAAGAGACCCAGTACTTC.

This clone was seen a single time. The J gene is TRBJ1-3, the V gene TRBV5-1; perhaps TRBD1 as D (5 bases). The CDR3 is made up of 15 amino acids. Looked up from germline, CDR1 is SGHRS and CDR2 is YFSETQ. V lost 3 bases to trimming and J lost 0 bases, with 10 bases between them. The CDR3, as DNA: TGCGCCAGCAGCTCCCAGGGCGGCTCTGGAAACACCATATATTTT. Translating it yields CASSSQGGSGNTIYF.